This T cell receptor (beta chain) emerged from a study of monozygotic twins with inflammatory bowel disease. Donors each contributed one blood sample measuring about 2.5 ml. Per individual sample, eight separate reactions were used to make cDNA. For each CDR3 protein, TCRdb gives one entry from its re-call of the 5' RACE reads, without DNA. The listing records roughly 150,000 distinct CDR3 sequences. The CDR3 runs to 16 residues. The germline CDR1 and CDR2 sequences are SGHAT and FQNNGV. This receptor was obtained from a human donor with ulcerative colitis or Crohn's disease, or a healthy co-twin of an affected twin (not recorded which). The chain employs TRBV11-2 and TRBJ2-2; without DNA, the TCRdb call of TRBD2 cannot be checked. The sample was blood. The CDR3 sequence is CASRRVAGPNTGELFF.